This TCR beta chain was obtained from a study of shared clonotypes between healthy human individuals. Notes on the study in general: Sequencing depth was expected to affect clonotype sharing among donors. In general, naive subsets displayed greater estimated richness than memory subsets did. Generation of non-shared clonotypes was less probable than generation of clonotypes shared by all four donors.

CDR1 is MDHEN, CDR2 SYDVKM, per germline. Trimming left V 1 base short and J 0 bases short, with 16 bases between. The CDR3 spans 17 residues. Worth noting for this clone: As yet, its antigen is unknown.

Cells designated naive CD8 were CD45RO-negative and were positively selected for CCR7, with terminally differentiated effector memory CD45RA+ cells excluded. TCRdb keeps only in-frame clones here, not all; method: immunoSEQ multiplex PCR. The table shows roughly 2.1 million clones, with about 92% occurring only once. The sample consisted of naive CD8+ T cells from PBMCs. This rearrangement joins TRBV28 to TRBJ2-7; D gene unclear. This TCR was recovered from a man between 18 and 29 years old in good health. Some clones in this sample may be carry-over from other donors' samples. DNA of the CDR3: TGTGCCAGCAGTTTATTCGTTGGGCAGGTCAGCTCCTACGAGCAGTACTTC. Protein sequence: CASSLFVGQVSSYEQYF.